Following are 32 T cell receptor beta chains from one sample sequenced in a study of shared clonotypes between healthy human individuals. Assay used: immunoSEQ multiplex PCR; TCRdb lists only in-frame clones, some missing. The sample has about 600,000 clones; about 97% are singletons. The sequencing input was naive CD4+ T cells sorted from blood. Subset defined: CD45RA+ positively selected. The receptors were sampled from a woman in her thirties in good health.

The V call is TRBV19, the J call TRBJ1-5, with TRBD1 matching 7 bases. The CDR3 spans 14 residues. V trimming: 9 bases; J trimming: 2 bases; junction bases outside the gene matches: 7. CDR1 and CDR2 from the germline V gene are LNHDA and SQIVND (reference sequence). CDR3 protein: CASTTGYRNQPQHF. The DNA for the CDR3 is TGTGCCAGCACGACAGGGTACCGCAATCAGCCCCAGCATTTT.

For this clone: The same CDR3 also results from other DNA sequences found in this sample. V gene TRBV6-5 combines with J gene TRBJ1-1; D may be TRBD1 (5 bases). Trimming stripped 6 bases from V and 5 bases from J, with 7 bases between. The CDR3 totals 11 residues. Germline CDR1 MNHEY, CDR2 SVGAGI. CDR3 sequence reads: CASSQGTEAFF. CDR3 coding DNA: TGTGCCAGCAGCCAGGGAACTGAAGCTTTCTTT.

A remark on this clone: Compared with germline, one end of the junction differs, possibly owing to a read error. The chain uses TRBV2 and TRBJ1-4; TRBD1 matches 8 bases. This CDR3 is 19 amino acids long. Germline V gene data show CDR1 as SNHLY and CDR2 as FYNNEI. The CDR3 region has the DNA TGTGCCAGCTCTAATATTCCCCCTGGGACAGGCTGGGAGAATGAAGAACTGTTTTTT. This gives the protein CASSNIPPGTGWENEELFF.

This clone occurred once. The chain links TRBV5-1 to TRBJ2-2, with 7 bases lining up with TRBD2. The CDR3 is 16 residues long. The germline V gene encodes CDR1 SGHRS and CDR2 YFSETQ. The junction had 10 bases not matched to a gene; V was cut back by 4 bases and J by 4 bases. Here the CDR3 reads CASSIARDYITGELFF. The CDR3, as DNA: TGCGCCAGCAGCATCGCCCGGGACTACATCACCGGGGAGCTGTTTTTT.

This chain connects TRBV7-9 to TRBJ2-7; D possibly corresponds to TRBD2 (6 bases). V shed 6 bases and J shed 1 base, with 25 bases lying between them. Germline-derived CDR1 and CDR2 are SEHNR and FQNEAQ (reference sequence). The CDR3 contains 18 residues. This chain's CDR3 is CASSSIPPGLALSYEQYF. The CDR3 DNA sequence: TGTGCCAGCAGTTCCATCCCCCCGGGTCTAGCGTTATCCTACGAGCAGTACTTC.

The rearrangement links TRBV19 to TRBJ1-2; 7 nucleotides match TRBD1. The V and J ends lost 2 bases and 5 bases, in that order; junction bases with no gene match: 5. This CDR3 has 14 amino acids. Per the germline V gene, CDR1 is LNHDA and CDR2 is SQIVND (reference sequence). CDR3 in DNA: TGTGCCAGTAGTATATCAAGGGGGCGTTATGGCTACACCTTC. It is translated as CASSISRGRYGYTF.

The V and J genes are TRBV5-1 and TRBJ2-7; no definite D call. The ends were cut back, 4 bases at V and 0 bases at J, with 11 bases in the middle. This CDR3 comprises 14 residues. Germline CDR1 reads SGHRS; CDR2 reads YFSETQ. CDR3 loop: CASSGFMGSYEQYF. CDR3 in DNA: TGCGCCAGCAGCGGATTCATGGGCTCCTACGAGCAGTACTTC.

This chain joins TRBV4-2 and TRBJ2-3; 10 bases fit TRBD2. Germline lookup yields CDR1 LGHNA and CDR2 YNFKEQ. The trim removed 0 bases at V and 6 bases at J, leaving 15 bases unmatched. This CDR3 has 19 amino acids. CDR3 bases: TGTGCCAGCAGCCAAGATTACGGCGTCGCTAGCGGGAGTGTGGATACGCAGTATTTT. Protein sequence: CASSQDYGVASGSVDTQYF.

This chain links TRBV6-6 with TRBJ2-1; 8 bases line up with TRBD1. V lost 5 bases, J lost 5 bases, and 11 bases stayed unmatched. This CDR3 has 16 residues. Germline V CDR1 and CDR2: MNHNY, SVGAGI (reference sequence). The CDR3 coding sequence is TGTGCCAGCAGTGGCGCCTTGGGACAGGAAGACAATGAGCAGTTCTTC. Protein product: CASSGALGQEDNEQFF.

A word on this clone: The identical CDR3 is also encoded by other nucleotide sequences in the sample. V and J are TRBV5-1 and TRBJ1-1, with D maybe TRBD1 (5 bases). The germline V gene has CDR1 SGHRS and CDR2 YFSETQ. V gave up 0 bases and J gave up 1 base, with 7 bases separating them. This CDR3 is 14 amino acids long. The CDR3 DNA sequence: TGCGCCAGCAGCTTGGGCGGACAGAACACTGAAGCTTTCTTT. Translation: CASSLGGQNTEAFF.

The V gene is TRBV11-1, the J gene TRBJ2-1, with D unclear. V was pared by 5 bases and J by 8 bases, with 16 bases between. Germline V CDR1 and CDR2: SGHAT, FQDESV (reference sequence). The CDR3 sequence is 14 residues long. Here the CDR3 reads CASSRTFELHEQFF. CDR3 bases: TGTGCCAGCAGCCGAACCTTTGAGTTGCATGAGCAGTTCTTC.

The V and J genes are TRBV6-5 and TRBJ2-7; D gene uncertain. This CDR3 is built from 14 residues. Germline V CDR1 and CDR2: MNHEY, SVGAGI. Between the trimmed V and J ends, which lost 2 bases and 4 bases, there was a span of 12 bases. CDR3 residues: CASSYIRRPYEQYF. As DNA, the CDR3 is TGTGCCAGCAGTTACATCAGGAGACCTTACGAGCAGTACTTC.

This chain uses TRBV11-2 with TRBJ2-1; 7 bases line up with TRBD1. J gave up 0 bases and V 6 bases, and 11 bases lay outside the gene matches. This CDR3 is built from 17 residues. Germline V CDR1 and CDR2: SGHAT, FQNNGV. As DNA, the CDR3 is TGTGCCAGCAGACCCGGCCGGGACAGCAACTCCTACAATGAGCAGTTCTTC. Translation: CASRPGRDSNSYNEQFF.

The V gene is TRBV20-1, the J gene TRBJ2-5, with D tentatively TRBD2 (5 bases). Per germline, CDR1 DFQATT and CDR2 SNEGSKA (reference sequence). The CDR3 length is 11 residues. Trimming took 7 bases from V and 7 from J, leaving 13 bases between them. The DNA for the CDR3 is TGCAGTGTAATTGTAGAGGGGACCCAGTACTTC. Translating it yields CSVIVEGTQYF.

This chain uses TRBV7-8 with TRBJ2-5, with TRBD2 as a possible D gene (6 bases). V was clipped by 1 base and J by 6 bases, with 9 bases between them. The length of the CDR3 is 13 residues. Germline CDR1 and CDR2: SGHVS and FQNEAQ. CDR3 amino acids: CASSLGGIKTQYF. The CDR3 bases are TGTGCCAGCAGCTTAGGCGGGATCAAGACCCAGTACTTC.

The chain carries TRBV5-1 and TRBJ1-1; a possible D gene is TRBD1 (5 bases). Trimming took off 5 bases at V and 0 bases at J, with 11 bases between the two ends. Germline assignment: CDR1 SGHRS and CDR2 YFSETQ. This CDR3 comprises 14 residues. CDR3 amino acids: CASRPPGLNTEAFF. The CDR3 DNA sequence: TGCGCCAGCAGGCCCCCAGGGCTGAACACTGAAGCTTTCTTT.

V gene TRBV5-1 combines with J gene TRBJ2-3; 8 nucleotides line up with TRBD2. The CDR3 length is 15 residues. Losses at the gene ends were 5 bases for V and 1 base for J; bases not matched to a gene: 6. Per the germline V gene, CDR1 is SGHRS and CDR2 is YFSETQ. The chain's CDR3 is CASRRTSGGTDTQYF. The DNA of the CDR3 is TGCGCCAGCAGACGAACTAGCGGAGGCACAGATACGCAGTATTTT.

The rearrangement joins TRBV5-6 to TRBJ2-1; TRBD2 matches at 7 bases. The V gene end was trimmed by 4 bases and the J gene end by 0 bases; junction bases not matched to a gene: 4. In germline, CDR1 is SGHDT, CDR2 YYEEEE. This CDR3 region has 15 residues. In DNA form, the CDR3 reads TGTGCCAGCAGCGGAGTAGCGGGCTCCTACAATGAGCAGTTCTTC. It specifies CASSGVAGSYNEQFF.

The chain links TRBV5-8 to TRBJ2-1, with TRBD2 as a possible D gene (6 bases). Germline V lookup: CDR1 SGHTS, CDR2 YDEGEE. There are 16 residues in the CDR3. Trimming left V 1 base short and J 0 bases short, with 11 bases between. DNA of the CDR3: TGTGCCAGCAGCTTGCAGGCGGGGATCTCCTACAATGAGCAGTTCTTC. This translates into CASSLQAGISYNEQFF.

The chain carries TRBV5-1 and TRBJ2-7; possibly TRBD1 for D (5 bases). Germline assignment: CDR1 SGHRS and CDR2 YFSETQ. The CDR3 consists of 15 residues. Trimming left V 4 bases short and J 4 bases short, with 18 bases between. CDR3 bases: TGCGCCAGCAGCCGACGGACACTTACATTTTACGAGCAGTACTTC. Amino acid sequence: CASSRRTLTFYEQYF.

This clone appeared once. The rearrangement uses TRBV27 and TRBJ1-5; 8 bases are a match to TRBD1. The CDR3 runs 15 residues. Germline loops: CDR1 MNHEY, CDR2 SMNVEV (reference sequence). After removal of 4 bases from V and 3 bases from J, the junction contained 5 bases not matched to a gene. Here the CDR3 DNA reads TGTGCCAGCAGTTGGGACAGGCGCCCCAATCAGCCCCAGCATTTT. It encodes CASSWDRRPNQPQHF.

The chain has TRBV23-1 and TRBJ2-2, with D unresolved. TRBV23-1 is designated an ORF whose function remains uncertain. Trimming left V 1 base short and J 1 base short, with 10 bases between. The CDR3 consists of 16 residues. Written as DNA, the CDR3 is TGCGCCAGCAGTCAATTTCTTAAAGAGAACACCGGGGAGCTGTTTTTT. As protein: CASSQFLKENTGELFF.

With respect to this clone: One end of the junction varies from germline; a read error may be responsible. The V call is TRBV20-1, the J call TRBJ1-2; D remains unclear. This CDR3 is built from 9 residues. The germline V gene has CDR1 DFQATT and CDR2 SNEGSKA (reference sequence). The CDR3 DNA reads TGCAGTGCAGCCCGGGATCCCGGCTTC. Encoded protein: CSAARDPGF.

This chain links TRBV11-2 with TRBJ1-2; 8 bases fit TRBD1. Per germline, CDR1 SGHAT and CDR2 FQNNGV. The CDR3 has 17 residues. The V gene end was trimmed by 7 bases and the J gene end by 7 bases; junction bases not matched to a gene: 20. CDR3 region: CASNGKDWTGRVGGYTF. CDR3 coding DNA: TGTGCCAGCAACGGCAAGGACTGGACAGGGAGAGTGGGTGGCTACACCTTC.

V is TRBV19 and J is TRBJ1-1; no reliable D call. The CDR3 runs 15 residues. Germline V CDR1 and CDR2: LNHDA, SQIVND (reference sequence). V was cut by 4 bases and J by 0 bases, with 12 bases left in between. The CDR3 DNA sequence: TGTGCCAGTAGTAATTGGGAACGCGTGAACACTGAAGCTTTCTTT. It specifies CASSNWERVNTEAFF.

V usage is TRBV27 and J usage is TRBJ2-1; D gene unclear. V dropped 1 base and J dropped 0 bases, with 10 bases sitting between them. The CDR3 spans 16 residues. Germline V gene sequence: CDR1 MNHEY, CDR2 SMNVEV (reference sequence). The CDR3 DNA reads TGTGCCAGCAGTTTATGGTCGGATAGCTCCTACAATGAGCAGTTCTTC. This sequence encodes CASSLWSDSSYNEQFF.

CDR3 residues: CASSLEGLYTEAFF. The CDR3 DNA reads as TGTGCCAGCAGCTTGGAGGGCTTGTACACTGAAGCTTTCTTT. The chain joins TRBV5-6 to TRBJ1-1; the D is unclear. V was shortened by 0 bases and J by 3 bases, with 9 bases between the two germline ends. Germline V gives CDR1 SGHDT, CDR2 YYEEEE. The CDR3 sequence is 14 residues long.

The CDR3 region has the DNA TGTGCCAGCAGTTATTCCGGGGGTGAGCGTCAGCCCCAGCATTTT. Its protein product is CASSYSGGERQPQHF. The chain is built from TRBV6-6 and TRBJ1-5; D might be TRBD1 (5 bases). This CDR3 comprises 15 residues. CDR1 and CDR2 from the germline V gene are MNHNY and SVGAGI (reference sequence). Trimming left V 3 bases short and J 6 bases short, with 15 bases between.

The chain couples TRBV7-9 to TRBJ2-7, with 7 bases aligning to TRBD1. Germline CDR1 reads SEHNR; CDR2 reads FQNEAQ (reference sequence). The CDR3 extends over 15 amino acids. V dropped 5 bases and J dropped 2; count of bases not matched to a gene: 9. The DNA for the CDR3 is TGTGCCAGCAGCCTCGGGACAGCCGTTACCTACGAGCAGTACTTC. Amino acid sequence: CASSLGTAVTYEQYF.

The V call is TRBV28, the J call TRBJ2-3; 10 bases match TRBD2. The trim removed 4 bases at V and 0 bases at J, leaving 10 bases unmatched. Per the germline V gene, CDR1 is MDHEN and CDR2 is SYDVKM. CDR3 length equals 18 residues. CDR3 nucleotide sequence: TGTGCCAGCAGTTCGCTAGGACTAGCGGAGTCTAGCACAGATACGCAGTATTTT. Translating it yields CASSSLGLAESSTDTQYF. The full variable domain, with the rest looked up from reference TRBV28 and TRBJ2-3, is DVKVTQSSRYLVKRTGEKVFLECVQDMDHENMFWYRQDPGLGLRLIYFSYDVKMKEKGDIPEGYSVSREKKERFSLILESASTNQTSMYLCASSSLGLAESSTDTQYFGPGTRLTVL.

This rearrangement joins TRBV7-2 to TRBJ1-3; D gene uncertain. Trimming removed 1 base at V and 4 bases at J, with 11 bases between. The CDR3 spans 15 residues. Looked up from germline, CDR1 is SGHTA and CDR2 is FQGNSA. The CDR3 bases are TGTGCCAGCAGCTTAGGGTCCGGGTCCGGAAACACCATATATTTT. It translates to CASSLGSGSGNTIYF.

This sequence joins TRBV27 and TRBJ2-7, with TRBD2 matching 11 bases. The germline V gene has CDR1 MNHEY and CDR2 SMNVEV (reference sequence). The length of the CDR3 is 15 residues. V was pared by 5 bases and J by 1 base, with 4 bases of the junction left unmatched. CDR3 sequence: CASSKLAGESYEQYF. The DNA of the CDR3 is TGTGCCAGCAGTAAACTAGCGGGAGAGTCCTACGAGCAGTACTTC.